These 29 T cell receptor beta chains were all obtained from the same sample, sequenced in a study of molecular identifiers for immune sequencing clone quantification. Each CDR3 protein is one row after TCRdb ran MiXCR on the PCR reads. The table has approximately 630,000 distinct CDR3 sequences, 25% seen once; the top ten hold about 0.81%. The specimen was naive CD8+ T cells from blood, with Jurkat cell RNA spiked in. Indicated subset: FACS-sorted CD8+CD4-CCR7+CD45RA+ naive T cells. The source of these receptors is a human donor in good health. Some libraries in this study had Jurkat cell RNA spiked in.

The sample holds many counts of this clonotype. CDR3 protein: CAGASEAGLRYYEQYF. The CDR3 DNA reads TGCGCCGGGGCCAGCGAAGCGGGCCTTCGATACTACGAGCAGTACTTC. The V and J genes are TRBV5-1 and TRBJ2-7, with D perhaps TRBD2 (6 bases). Germline loops: CDR1 SGHRS, CDR2 YFSETQ. V lost 10 bases and J 3 bases, leaving 26 bases between the germline ends. This CDR3 is built from 16 residues.

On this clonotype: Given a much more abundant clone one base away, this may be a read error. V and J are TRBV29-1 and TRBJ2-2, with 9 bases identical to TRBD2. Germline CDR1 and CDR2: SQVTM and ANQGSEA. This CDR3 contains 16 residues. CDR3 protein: CSVDSSGVANTGGLFF. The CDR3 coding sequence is TGCAGCGTTGACTCTAGCGGGGTAGCGAACACCGGGGGGCTGTTTTTT.

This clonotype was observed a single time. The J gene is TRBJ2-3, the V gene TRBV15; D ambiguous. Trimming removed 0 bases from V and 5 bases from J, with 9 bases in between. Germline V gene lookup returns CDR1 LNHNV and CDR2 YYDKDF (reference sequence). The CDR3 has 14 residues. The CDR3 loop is CATSRDGNRDTQYF. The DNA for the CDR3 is TGTGCCACCAGCAGAGACGGAAACAGAGATACGCAGTATTTT.

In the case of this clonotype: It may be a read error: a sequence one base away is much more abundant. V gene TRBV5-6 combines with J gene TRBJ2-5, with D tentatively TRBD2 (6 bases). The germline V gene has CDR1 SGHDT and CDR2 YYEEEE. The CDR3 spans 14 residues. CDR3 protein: CASSGVADQETQNF. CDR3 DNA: TGTGCCAGCAGCGGGGTAGCGGACCAAGAGACCCAGAACTTC.

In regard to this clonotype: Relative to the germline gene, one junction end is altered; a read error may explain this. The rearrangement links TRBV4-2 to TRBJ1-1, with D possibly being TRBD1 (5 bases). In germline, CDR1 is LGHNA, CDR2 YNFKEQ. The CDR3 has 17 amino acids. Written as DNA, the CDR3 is TGTGCCAGCCGCCAGGGCGCGGGGCTTAGGTCAAACACTGAAGCTTTCTTT. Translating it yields CASRQGAGLRSNTEAFF.

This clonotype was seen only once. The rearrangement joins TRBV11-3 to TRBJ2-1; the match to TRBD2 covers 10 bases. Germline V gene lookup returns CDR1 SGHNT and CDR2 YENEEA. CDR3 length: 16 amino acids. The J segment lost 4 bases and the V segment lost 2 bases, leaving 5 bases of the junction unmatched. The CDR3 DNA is TGTGCCAGCAGCTTAAATCTAGCGGGGGCATACAATGAGCAGTTCTTC. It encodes CASSLNLAGAYNEQFF.

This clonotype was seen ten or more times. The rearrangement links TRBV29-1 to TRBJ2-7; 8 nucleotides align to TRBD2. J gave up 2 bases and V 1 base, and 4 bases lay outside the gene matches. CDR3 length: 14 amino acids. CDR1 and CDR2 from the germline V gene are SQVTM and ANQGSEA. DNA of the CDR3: TGCAGCGTTGAAGGGCGCGGGAGGCCCTACGAGCAGTACTTC. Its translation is CSVEGRGRPYEQYF.

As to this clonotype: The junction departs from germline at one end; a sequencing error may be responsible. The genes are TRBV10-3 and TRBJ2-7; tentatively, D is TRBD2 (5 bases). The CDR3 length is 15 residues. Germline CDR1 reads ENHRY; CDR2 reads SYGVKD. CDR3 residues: CAISDSPASSHEQYF. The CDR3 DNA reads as TGTGCCATCAGTGACTCACCCGCTAGCTCCCACGAGCAGTACTTC.

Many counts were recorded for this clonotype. CDR3 nucleotide sequence: TGCGCCAGCAGCCAAAATCCGGGAGTCAGTGGTGAAAAACTGTTTTTT. Protein: CASSQNPGVSGEKLFF. V is TRBV4-1 and J is TRBJ1-4; D is undetermined. Per germline, CDR1 MGHRA and CDR2 YSYEKL. The CDR3 runs to 16 residues. Trimming shortened V by 2 bases and J by 7 bases, and 17 bases separated the two germline ends.

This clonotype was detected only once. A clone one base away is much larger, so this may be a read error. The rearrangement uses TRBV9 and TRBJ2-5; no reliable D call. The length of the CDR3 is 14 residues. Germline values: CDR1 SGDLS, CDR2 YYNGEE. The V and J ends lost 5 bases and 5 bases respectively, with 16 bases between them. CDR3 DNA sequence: TGTGCCAGCAGTCAGGCCAACTCCGGGGAGACCCAGTACTTC. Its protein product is CASSQANSGETQYF.

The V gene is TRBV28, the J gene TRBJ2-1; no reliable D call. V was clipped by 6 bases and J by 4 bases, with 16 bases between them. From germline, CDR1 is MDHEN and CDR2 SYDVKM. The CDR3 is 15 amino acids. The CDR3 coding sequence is TGTGCCAGCAGATCGCCCCGGTCCCAGTACAATGAGCAGTTCTTC. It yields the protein CASRSPRSQYNEQFF. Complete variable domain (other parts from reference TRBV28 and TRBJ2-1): DVKVTQSSRYLVKRTGEKVFLECVQDMDHENMFWYRQDPGLGLRLIYFSYDVKMKEKGDIPEGYSVSREKKERFSLILESASTNQTSMYLCASRSPRSQYNEQFFGPGTRLTVL.

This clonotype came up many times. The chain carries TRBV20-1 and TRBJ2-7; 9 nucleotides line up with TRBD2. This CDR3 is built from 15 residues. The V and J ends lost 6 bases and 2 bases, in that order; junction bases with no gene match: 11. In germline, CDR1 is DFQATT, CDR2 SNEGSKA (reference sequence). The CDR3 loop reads CSAMVPGLAAYEQYF. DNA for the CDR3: TGCAGTGCAATGGTCCCGGGACTAGCCGCCTACGAGCAGTACTTC.

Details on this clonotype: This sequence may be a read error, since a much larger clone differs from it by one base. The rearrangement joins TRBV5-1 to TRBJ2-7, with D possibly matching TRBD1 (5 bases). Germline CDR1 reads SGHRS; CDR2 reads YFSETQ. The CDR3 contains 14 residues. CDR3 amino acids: CASSLGPGHYERYF. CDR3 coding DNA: TGCGCCAGCAGCTTGGGGCCAGGGCACTACGAGCGGTACTTC.

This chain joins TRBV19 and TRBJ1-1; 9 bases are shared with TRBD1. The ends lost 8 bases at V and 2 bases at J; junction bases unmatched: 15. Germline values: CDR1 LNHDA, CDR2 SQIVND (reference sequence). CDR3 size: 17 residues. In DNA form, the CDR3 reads TGTGCCAGTGGTCTCCGTGAAACGACAGGGGGAAACACTGAAGCTTTCTTT. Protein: CASGLRETTGGNTEAFF.

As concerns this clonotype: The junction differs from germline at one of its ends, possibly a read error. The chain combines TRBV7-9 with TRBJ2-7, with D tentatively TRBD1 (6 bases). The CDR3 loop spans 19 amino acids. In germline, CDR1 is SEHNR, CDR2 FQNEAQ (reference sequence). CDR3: CASSLGATGNNVRSYEQNF. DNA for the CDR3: TGTGCCAGCAGCTTAGGGGCGACAGGTAACAATGTCCGCTCCTACGAGCAGAACTTC.

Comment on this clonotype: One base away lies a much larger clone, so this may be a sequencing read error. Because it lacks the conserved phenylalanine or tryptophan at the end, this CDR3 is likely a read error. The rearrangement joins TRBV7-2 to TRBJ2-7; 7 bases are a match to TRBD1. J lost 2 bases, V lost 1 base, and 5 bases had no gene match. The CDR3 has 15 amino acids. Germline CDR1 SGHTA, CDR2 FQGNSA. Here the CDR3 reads CASSLDDREAYEQYY. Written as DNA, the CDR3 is TGTGCCAGCAGCTTAGACGACAGGGAAGCCTACGAGCAGTACTAC.

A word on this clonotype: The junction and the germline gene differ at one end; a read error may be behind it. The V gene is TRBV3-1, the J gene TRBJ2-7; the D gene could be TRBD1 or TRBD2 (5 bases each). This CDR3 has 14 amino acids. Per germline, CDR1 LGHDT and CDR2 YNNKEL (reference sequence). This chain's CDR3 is CASSQDVRGDERYF. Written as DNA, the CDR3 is TGTGCCAGCAGCCAAGATGTGCGTGGGGACGAGCGGTACTTC.

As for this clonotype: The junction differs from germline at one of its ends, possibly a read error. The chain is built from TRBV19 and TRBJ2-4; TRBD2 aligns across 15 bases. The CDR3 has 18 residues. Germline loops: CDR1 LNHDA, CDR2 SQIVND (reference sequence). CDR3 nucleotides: TGTGCCAGTAGTTTAGGACTAGCGGGAGGGTATGCCAAAACCATTCAGTACTTC. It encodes CASSLGLAGGYAKTIQYF. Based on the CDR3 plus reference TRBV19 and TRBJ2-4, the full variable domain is DGGITQSPKYLFRKEGQNVTLSCEQNLNHDAMYWYRQDPGQGLRLIYYSQIVNDFQKGDIAEGYSVSREKKESFPLTVTSAQKNPTAFYLCASSLGLAGGYAKTIQYFGAGTRLSVL.

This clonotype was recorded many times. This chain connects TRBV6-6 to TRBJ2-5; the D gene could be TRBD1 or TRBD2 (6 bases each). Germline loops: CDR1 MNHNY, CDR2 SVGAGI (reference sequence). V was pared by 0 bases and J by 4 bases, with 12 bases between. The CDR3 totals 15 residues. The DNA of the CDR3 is TGTGCCAGCAGTTACTCGAGGGGGGACGGAGAGACCCAGTACTTC. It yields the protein CASSYSRGDGETQYF.

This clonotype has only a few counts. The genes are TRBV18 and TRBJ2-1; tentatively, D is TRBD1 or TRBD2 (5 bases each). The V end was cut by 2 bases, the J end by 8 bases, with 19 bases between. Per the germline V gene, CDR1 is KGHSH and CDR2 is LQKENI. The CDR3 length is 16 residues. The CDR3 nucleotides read TGTGCCAGCTCACCAGTGGGACGACCCCTACTCGATGAGCAGTTCTTC. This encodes CASSPVGRPLLDEQFF.

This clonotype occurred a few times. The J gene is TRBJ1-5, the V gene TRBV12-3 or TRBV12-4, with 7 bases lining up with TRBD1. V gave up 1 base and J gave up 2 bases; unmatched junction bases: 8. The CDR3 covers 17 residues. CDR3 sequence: CASSLVPQGEGNQPQHF. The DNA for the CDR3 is TGTGCCAGCAGTTTAGTTCCCCAGGGGGAAGGCAATCAGCCCCAGCATTTT.

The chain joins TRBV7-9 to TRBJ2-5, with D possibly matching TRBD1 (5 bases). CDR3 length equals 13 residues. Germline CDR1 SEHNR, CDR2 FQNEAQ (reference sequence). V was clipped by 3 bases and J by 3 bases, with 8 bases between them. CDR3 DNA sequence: TGTGCCAGCAGCTTCGACAGCGAAGAGACCCAGTACTTC. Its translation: CASSFDSEETQYF.

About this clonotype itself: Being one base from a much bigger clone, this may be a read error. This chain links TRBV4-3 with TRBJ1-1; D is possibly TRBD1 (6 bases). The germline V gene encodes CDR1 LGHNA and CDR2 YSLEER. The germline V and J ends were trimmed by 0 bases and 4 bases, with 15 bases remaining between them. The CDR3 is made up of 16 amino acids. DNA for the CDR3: TGCGCCAGCAGCCAAGATGAGACAGGTTGGAGCACTGAAGCTTTCTTT. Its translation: CASSQDETGWSTEAFF.

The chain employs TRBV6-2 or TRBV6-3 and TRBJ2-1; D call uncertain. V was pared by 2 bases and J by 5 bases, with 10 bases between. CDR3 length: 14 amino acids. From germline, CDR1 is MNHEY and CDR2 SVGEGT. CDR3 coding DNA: TGTGCCAGCAGTTACGTGTTACCCGACAATGAGCAGTTCTTC. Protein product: CASSYVLPDNEQFF.

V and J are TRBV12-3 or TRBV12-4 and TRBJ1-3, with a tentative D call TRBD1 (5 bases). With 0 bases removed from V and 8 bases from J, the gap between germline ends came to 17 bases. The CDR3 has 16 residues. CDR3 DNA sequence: TGTGCCAGCAGTTTAGCCCCCCCAGGGACCGGCGACACCATATATTTT. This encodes CASSLAPPGTGDTIYF.

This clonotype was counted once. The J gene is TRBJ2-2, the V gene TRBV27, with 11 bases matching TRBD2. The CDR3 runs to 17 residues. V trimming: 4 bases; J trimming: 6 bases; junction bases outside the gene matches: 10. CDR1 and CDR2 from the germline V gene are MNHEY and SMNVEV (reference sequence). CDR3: CASSSQTSGIGPGELFF. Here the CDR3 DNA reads TGTGCCAGCAGTTCCCAGACTAGCGGGATAGGGCCCGGGGAGCTGTTTTTT.

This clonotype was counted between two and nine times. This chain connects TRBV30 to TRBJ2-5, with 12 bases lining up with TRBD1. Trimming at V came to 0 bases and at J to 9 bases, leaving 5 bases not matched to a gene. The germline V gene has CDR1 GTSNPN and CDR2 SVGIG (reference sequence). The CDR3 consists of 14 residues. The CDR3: CAWSVGTGGMAQYF. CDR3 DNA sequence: TGTGCCTGGAGTGTGGGGACAGGGGGCATGGCCCAGTACTTC. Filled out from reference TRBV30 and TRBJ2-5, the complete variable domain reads SQTIHQWPATLVQPVGSPLSLECTVEGTSNPNLYWYRQAAGRGLQLLFYSVGIGQISSEVPQNLSASRPQDRQFILSSKKLLLSDSGFYLCAWSVGTGGMAQYFGPGTRLLVL.

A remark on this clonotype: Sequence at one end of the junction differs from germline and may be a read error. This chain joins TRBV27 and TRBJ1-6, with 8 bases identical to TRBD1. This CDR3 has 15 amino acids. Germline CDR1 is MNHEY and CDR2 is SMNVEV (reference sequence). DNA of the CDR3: TGTGCCAGCAGTTCCAGGACAGGGTATATTTCACCCCTCCACTTT. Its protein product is CASSSRTGYISPLHF.

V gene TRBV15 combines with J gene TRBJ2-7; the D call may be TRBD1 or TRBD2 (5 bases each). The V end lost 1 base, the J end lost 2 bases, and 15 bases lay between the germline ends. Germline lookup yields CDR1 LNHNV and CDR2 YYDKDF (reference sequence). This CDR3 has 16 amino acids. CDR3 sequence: CATSRGSGARTYEQYF. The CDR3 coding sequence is TGTGCCACCAGCAGAGGTTCCGGGGCCCGGACCTACGAGCAGTACTTC.